The rows below give T cell receptor beta chains drawn from one sample of a study of identical twins. TCRdb re-called the 5' RACE reads through MiXCR, storing one row per CDR3 protein. The data hold around 1.7 million distinct CDR3 sequences, with about 32% observed a single time. Sequencing used cord blood. Receptors originate from a newborn girl in good health. Each CDR3 is given with its conserved first and last residue. The D gene is left open where the match is weak. Only some rows state a clone size, as once, few, many or a class for expanded clones.

d_call clone_size j_call v_call cdr3_nt cdr3_aa
TRBD2 few TRBJ2-1 TRBV29-1 TGCAGCGTTTGCCCTCGGGGTAGCGGGAGTCGAAATGAGCAGTTCTTC CSVCPRGSGSRNEQFF
TRBD1 - TRBJ1-2 TRBV7-9 TGTGCCAGCAGTCTAGGTGGGACAGGGACTTCCTACACCTTC CASSLGGTGTSYTF
TRBD2 - TRBJ2-3 TRBV11-2 TGTGCCAGCAGCGGAGTGGGACTAGCGGGTCGTGTGATAAATACGCAGTATTTT CASSGVGLAGRVINTQYF
TRBD2 many TRBJ2-4 TRBV5-1 TGCGCCAGCAGCTTCCGCGGGGGAACAGAATTTCAGTACTTC CASSFRGGTEFQYF
TRBD1 many TRBJ2-7 TRBV28 TGTGCCAGCAGTTTATACGGGACAGGGGGCCGAATCTACGAGCAGTACTTC CASSLYGTGGRIYEQYF
- many TRBJ2-1 TRBV10-3 TGTGCCATCAGTGATCCCCGTGGTAGCGGCAGCTCCTACAATGAGCAGTTCTTC CAISDPRGSGSSYNEQFF
- - TRBJ1-6 TRBV10-3 TGTGCCATCAGGCAGGGGAGCTCACCCCTCCACTTT CAIRQGSSPLHF
- - TRBJ2-7 TRBV6-6 TGTGCCAGCAGTTACCGACAGGAGGGTCCTTACGAGCAGTACTTC CASSYRQEGPYEQYF
- few TRBJ2-7 TRBV9 TGTGCCAGCAGCGTAGAGGGCGGCAGGTACTACAATGAGCAGTACTTC CASSVEGGRYYNEQYF
- - TRBJ2-2 TRBV5-6 TGTGCCAGCAGCCGTTTACTAGCATCCGGGGAGCTGTTTTTT CASSRLLASGELFF
- few TRBJ2-3 TRBV4-1 TGCGCCAGCAGCCAGATTTCGCTAAGCACAGATACGCAGTATTTT CASSQISLSTDTQYF
- - TRBJ2-5 TRBV9 TGTGCCAGCAGCGTAGATGTAGCCACGGAGACCCAGTACTTC CASSVDVATETQYF
- few TRBJ1-2 TRBV2 TGTGCCAGCAGTGAACGCGCTATCTATGGCTACACCTTC CASSERAIYGYTF
TRBD2 few TRBJ2-1 TRBV9 TGTGCCAGCAGCGTCCCTGGACTAGCTAGACCAGAGCAGTTCTTC CASSVPGLARPEQFF
- few TRBJ2-7 TRBV11-1 TGTGCCAGCAGGAATAGCGGCAGGGGCTCCTACAATGAGCAGTACTTC CASRNSGRGSYNEQYF
- - TRBJ2-5 TRBV5-4 TGTGCCAGCAGCTTGCGAGAGTTGGACCAGTACTTC CASSLRELDQYF
- few TRBJ2-1 TRBV12-3/TRBV12-4 TGTGCCAGCAGTTTGCCCAGCGGAAGGTACAATGAGCAGTTCTTC CASSLPSGRYNEQFF
- - TRBJ2-2 TRBV28 TGTGCCAGCATTCACAGGGTCCCGAACACCGGGGAGCTGTTTTTT CASIHRVPNTGELFF
- few TRBJ1-1 TRBV6-1 TGTGCCAGCAGTGAAGCGGGACACTCGAACACTGAAGCTTTCTTT CASSEAGHSNTEAFF
TRBD1 - TRBJ1-2 TRBV20-1 TGCAGTGCTAGAGATAGGGCAGGGGGCAGCGATGGCTACACCTTC CSARDRAGGSDGYTF
TRBD1 - TRBJ2-7 TRBV4-2 TGTGCCAGCAGCCACAAAGGGGACAGGGGGGCCTACGAGCAGTACTTC CASSHKGDRGAYEQYF
- many TRBJ2-1 TRBV6-4 TGTGCCAGCAGTGCGACAGCTTACAATGAGCAGTTCTTC CASSATAYNEQFF
- - TRBJ2-2 TRBV29-1 TGCAGCCCGGTGAAAGGGGTCGCGAACACCGGGGAGCTGTTTTTT CSPVKGVANTGELFF
- - TRBJ2-7 TRBV6-6 TGTGCCAGCAGTTACTCGGAGCGGAAGTACGAGCAGTACTTC CASSYSERKYEQYF
- - TRBJ2-3 TRBV9 TGTGCCAGCAGCGTAGAGGGACTAGATACGCAGTATTTT CASSVEGLDTQYF
TRBD2 few TRBJ2-1 TRBV20-1 TGCAGTGCTAGAGCGACTAGCGCATACAATGAGCAGTTCTTC CSARATSAYNEQFF
TRBD1 - TRBJ1-6 TRBV12-3/TRBV12-4 TGTGCCAGCAGTTTAGGGGACAGGGGACCGAGCTCCTATAATTCACCCCTCCACTTT CASSLGDRGPSSYNSPLHF
- once TRBJ1-1 TRBV28 TGTGCCAGCAGTTTTGGGGGAGTGCACACTGAAGCTTTCTTT CASSFGGVHTEAFF
- few TRBJ2-7 TRBV20-1 TGCAGCTCTCGGCGGGGTCCCTACGAGCAGTACTTC CSSRRGPYEQYF
TRBD2 - TRBJ2-1 TRBV7-9 TGTGCCAGCAGAGGAAGACTAGCGGGTGGTCGGGATGAGCAGTTCTTC CASRGRLAGGRDEQFF
- few TRBJ2-5 TRBV11-2 TGTGCCAGCAGCAAAGCCGGGACGGACCACTTGGCCCAGTACTTC CASSKAGTDHLAQYF
- few TRBJ1-4 TRBV3-1 TGTGCCAGCAGCCAAGTCTTGGCGTCCGAAAAACTGTTTTTT CASSQVLASEKLFF
- - TRBJ2-7 TRBV3-1 TGTGCCAGCAGCAGTAAAGGGGAGCAGTACTTC CASSSKGEQYF
TRBD1 few TRBJ2-3 TRBV5-6 TGTGCCAGCAGCCGCCCTCTTGGACAGGGGGTGGAAGATACGCAGTATTTT CASSRPLGQGVEDTQYF
TRBD2 few TRBJ2-7 TRBV20-1 TGCAGTGCTAGAGATGCCCGAGGGACTAGCGAGACCCTCTCCTACGAGCAGTACTTC CSARDARGTSETLSYEQYF
- - TRBJ2-7 TRBV6-2/TRBV6-3 TGTGCCAGCTCCCCCCCCGGGATATACGAGCAGTACTTC CASSPPGIYEQYF
TRBD1 - TRBJ1-1 TRBV7-7 TGTGCTAGCAGCCCCCGGACAGGGGAGGACACTGAAGCTTTCTTT CASSPRTGEDTEAFF
TRBD2 few TRBJ2-7 TRBV20-1 TGCAGTGCTCCCGAACCTAGCGGGAGCCCCTACGAGCAGTACTTC CSAPEPSGSPYEQYF
- - TRBJ2-1 TRBV20-1 TGCAGTGCTAGAGGCCTAGTCGACAAGGGCAATGAGCAGTTCTTC CSARGLVDKGNEQFF
- - TRBJ1-4 TRBV30 TGTGCCTGGAGTGTCAGGGGCGAAAAACTGTTTTTT CAWSVRGEKLFF
TRBD1 - TRBJ1-5 TRBV7-8 TGTGCCAGCAGCTTAGATTGGACAGGGGTCAGCAATCAGCCCCAGCATTTT CASSLDWTGVSNQPQHF
TRBD2 few TRBJ2-7 TRBV6-1 TGTGCCAGCACTAGCGGGTGGTACGAGCAGTACTTC CASTSGWYEQYF
- few TRBJ2-1 TRBV24-1 TGTGCCACCAGCCCCATGGGCTCCGGACCCTACAATGAGCAGTTCTTC CATSPMGSGPYNEQFF
TRBD2 - TRBJ2-3 TRBV20-1 TGCAGTGCTAGAGAATTAAAGAGGACTAGCGGGAGAGAGGGCACAGATACGCAGTATTTT CSARELKRTSGREGTDTQYF
TRBD2 - TRBJ2-7 TRBV20-1 TGCAGTGCTACTATCTTCCAGGGATGGGAGGGCGAGCAGTACTTC CSATIFQGWEGEQYF
- few TRBJ2-7 TRBV12-1 TGTGCCAGCAGCCCCCCTCTAGCAGGTGAGCAGTACTTC CASSPPLAGEQYF
- - TRBJ1-5 TRBV21-1 TGTGCCAGCAGCAACAGGGGTTATAGCAATCAGCCCCAGCATTTT CASSNRGYSNQPQHF
TRBD1 few TRBJ2-5 TRBV10-3 TGTGCCATCAGTGACGGGACAGGACAAGAGACCCAGTACTTC CAISDGTGQETQYF
TRBD2 many TRBJ2-7 TRBV7-9 TGTGCCAGCAGCTTCCGGACTAGCGGGAGCTACGAGCAGTACTTC CASSFRTSGSYEQYF
- - TRBJ1-1 TRBV18 TGTGCCAGCTCGACGGGGGTCGGCACTGAAGCTTTCTTT CASSTGVGTEAFF
- - TRBJ2-5 TRBV18 TGTGCCAGCTCGACTAGTGCGGAGTACAATGAGCAGTACTTC CASSTSAEYNEQYF
- few TRBJ2-1 TRBV12-3/TRBV12-4 TGTGCCAGCAACCCGGACGGGAACAATGAGCAGTTCTTC CASNPDGNNEQFF
- - TRBJ1-4 TRBV25-1 TGTGCCAGCAGTGAGGGAGGTCGGGCAACTAATGAAAAACTGTTTTTT CASSEGGRATNEKLFF
TRBD1 many TRBJ1-2 TRBV27 TGTGCCAGCAGTTCGAGGGACAGCCCAGAGGGGGCCTATGGCTACACCTTC CASSSRDSPEGAYGYTF
TRBD1 many TRBJ1-1 TRBV5-1 TGTGCCAGCAGCTTACAGGGGGCGAACACTGAAGCTTTCTTT CASSLQGANTEAFF
- - TRBJ2-7 TRBV6-1 TGTGCCAGCAGTGGACAGCATCCTAGCTCCTACGAGCAGTACTTC CASSGQHPSSYEQYF
TRBD2 few TRBJ2-7 TRBV12-3/TRBV12-4 TGTGCCAGCAGTTTACGGCTAGCGGGGATCGGCGAGCAGTACTTC CASSLRLAGIGEQYF
TRBD1 - TRBJ2-4 TRBV11-2 TGTGCCAGCAGCCCGCGGGACAGGGGAAATGGGAGAAACATTCAGTACTTC CASSPRDRGNGRNIQYF
- - TRBJ2-3 TRBV27 TGTGCCAGCAGTTTATCGGACCCGGCCCGGGGGGATACGCAGTATTTT CASSLSDPARGDTQYF